A selection of T cell receptor beta chains follows, all from one sample in a study of cytomegalovirus exposure and HLA in healthy donors. Assay: immunoSEQ multiplex PCR; the TCRdb copy retains only in-frame clones and omits some. The data contain tens of thousands of clones, 65% to 80% of them seen just once; the ten biggest clones take up approximately 3%. Sequenced material: PBMCs. The receptors come from a man aged 30 to 45 in good health and CMV-seronegative. The CDR3 runs from the conserved cysteine through the conserved F or W. A D gene is named only where the DNA matches it firmly. Size is omitted from some rows. Given values are once, few, many or a class for expanded clones.

clone_size j_call d_call v_call cdr3_nt cdr3_aa
- TRBJ1-5 - TRBV6-5 TGTGCCAGCAGTTACCAGGGGATGCAGCCCCAGCATTTT CASSYQGMQPQHF
- TRBJ1-2 - TRBV19 TGTGCCAGTGCGAATCCGGGAGCCGGAGGTTTAGCTAACTATGGCTACACCTTC CASANPGAGGLANYGYTF
- TRBJ1-6 - TRBV4-3 TGCGCCAGCAGACGGGACGCGGGGTATAATTCACCCCTCCACTTT CASRRDAGYNSPLHF
- TRBJ2-3 - TRBV29-1 TGCAGCGTTGAAGATCGCGTCGGGGTCACACGCACAGATACGCAGTATTTT CSVEDRVGVTRTDTQYF
- TRBJ1-1 - TRBV5-1 TGCGCCAGCAGCTCAGGGCGACTGAACACTGAAGCTTTCTTT CASSSGRLNTEAFF
- TRBJ1-1 - TRBV14 TGTGCCAGCAGCCAAGATGTCCTGGTTGCACAGGGCGGGAACACTGAAGCTTTCTTT CASSQDVLVAQGGNTEAFF
- TRBJ1-1 - TRBV30 TGTGCCTGGAGTGTACACAGGGCGCAAGCTTTCTTT CAWSVHRAQAFF
few TRBJ2-3 TRBD1 TRBV25-1 TGTGCCAGCAGCACCGGGACAGTGGTAGATACGCAGTATTTT CASSTGTVVDTQYF
- TRBJ2-2 - TRBV4-3 TGCGCCAGCAGCCAAGACACAGGACCCAACACCGGGGAGCTGTTTTTT CASSQDTGPNTGELFF
- TRBJ2-7 - TRBV27 TGTGCCAGCAGGAGGGCTAGGAGCTACGAGCAGTACTTC CASRRARSYEQYF
once TRBJ1-3 - TRBV9 TGTGCCACCTCAAGGGACGGGAGCTCTGGAAACACCATATATTTT CATSRDGSSGNTIYF
few TRBJ1-1 - TRBV5-8 TGTGCCAGCAGCTTTTTTCCCATGAACACTGAAGCTTTCTTT CASSFFPMNTEAFF
- TRBJ1-2 TRBD1 TRBV29-1 TGCAGCGCCGGGGACAGGGTGGGGACTGGGAGCTACACCTTC CSAGDRVGTGSYTF
- TRBJ1-5 - TRBV15 TGTGCCACCAGCAGCGAGGGCTCGAATCAGCCCCAGCATTTT CATSSEGSNQPQHF
few TRBJ1-4 TRBD1 TRBV6-5 TGTGCCAGCAAGGGACAGGGAGTTACTAATGAAAAACTGTTTTTT CASKGQGVTNEKLFF
- TRBJ2-3 TRBD1 TRBV7-9 TGTGCCAGCAGTCATCTGCTAGGACAGGGGATCGAAGGTACGCAGTATTTT CASSHLLGQGIEGTQYF
- TRBJ2-7 TRBD2 TRBV18 TGTGCCAGCTCACCCGGGGGGGGCTGGCTCGACGAGCAGTACTTC CASSPGGGWLDEQYF
- TRBJ2-3 TRBD2 TRBV25-1 TGTGCCAGCAGTGAATACAGGCGGGGGGTCACAGATACGCAGTATTTT CASSEYRRGVTDTQYF
- TRBJ2-2 TRBD1 TRBV28 TGTGCCAGCAGCTATGACAGGGGGAACACCGGGGAGCTGTTTTTT CASSYDRGNTGELFF
- TRBJ1-6 - TRBV11-3 TGTGCCAGCAGCTTAGGTGGACAGTCACCCCTCCACTTT CASSLGGQSPLHF
- TRBJ1-3 - TRBV28 TGTGCCAGCAGTTTGGAAGGGACTTACGGCTCTGGAAACACCATATATTTT CASSLEGTYGSGNTIYF
- TRBJ2-5 - TRBV2 TGTGCCAGCTCCTCCGCCAGGCAAGAGACCCAGTACTTC CASSSARQETQYF
- TRBJ2-7 TRBD2 TRBV5-6 TGTGCCAGCAGCTTAAGGACTAGCGGGGGGGACTACGAGCAGTACTTC CASSLRTSGGDYEQYF
- TRBJ2-7 - TRBV28 TGTGCCAGCAGTTTATCCCCCAGGTACGAGCAGTACTTC CASSLSPRYEQYF
- TRBJ1-5 - TRBV2 TGTGCCAGCAGTGAAGCAGGTTTGGCAGGCCCTAACAATCAGCCCCAGCATTTT CASSEAGLAGPNNQPQHF
- TRBJ1-1 - TRBV4-1 TGCGCCAGCAGCCAAGCTAACAGGGACACTGAAGCTTTCTTT CASSQANRDTEAFF
- TRBJ2-7 - TRBV4-3 TGCGCCAGCAGCCAAGTGAAGGCAACCGGGTACGAGCAGTACTTC CASSQVKATGYEQYF
- TRBJ1-6 - TRBV10-3 TGTGCCATCAGCCAAAATACAGGGTCCTATAATTCACCCCTCCACTTT CAISQNTGSYNSPLHF
- TRBJ2-1 - TRBV18 TGTGCCAGCTCACCCCAGGGGGGCTACTACAATGAGCAGTTCTTC CASSPQGGYYNEQFF
- TRBJ1-5 - TRBV2 TGTGCCAGCAGTCCTCTTAACACCGCTAGCAATCAGCCCCAGCATTTT CASSPLNTASNQPQHF
- TRBJ2-2 TRBD1 TRBV4-1 TGCGCCAGCAGCCAAGGACAGGGGGCGAACACCGGGGAGCTGTTTTTT CASSQGQGANTGELFF
- TRBJ2-7 - TRBV6-5 TGTGCCAGCAGTATCACAGGTGCCTACGAGCAGTACTTC CASSITGAYEQYF
- TRBJ2-5 TRBD1 TRBV28 TGTGCCAGCACCCCTCGGGCAGGGGGAGACCAAGAGACCCAGTACTTC CASTPRAGGDQETQYF
- TRBJ2-1 TRBD1 TRBV7-6 TGTGCCAGCAGTAAGACTGGGACAGGTAAACAAACGTACAATGAGCAGTTCTTC CASSKTGTGKQTYNEQFF
- TRBJ1-1 - TRBV7-3 TGTGCCAGTTCTGAGGAATATGGGGAAGCTTTCTTT CASSEEYGEAFF
- TRBJ1-5 - TRBV2 TGTGCCAGCAGTGAAGCGGCCGTGGTCGGAGACAATCAGCCCCAGCATTTT CASSEAAVVGDNQPQHF
- TRBJ1-2 TRBD1 TRBV6-6 TGTGCCAGCACCCGGGACAGGGGTTTCGCCTATGGCTACACCTTC CASTRDRGFAYGYTF
- TRBJ1-6 TRBD1 TRBV19 TGTGCCAGTAACCCGACAGGGGTGGATTCACCCCTCCACTTT CASNPTGVDSPLHF
- TRBJ2-1 - TRBV7-9 TGTGCCAGCAGCTCGACCTCCGAGGGAAGGAGTGAGCAGTTCTTC CASSSTSEGRSEQFF
- TRBJ2-6 TRBD1 TRBV30 TGTGCCTGGAGCTACGGACAGGGGGCGCTATCTGGGGCCAACGTCCTGACTTTC CAWSYGQGALSGANVLTF
- TRBJ1-1 TRBD1 TRBV7-2 TGTGCCAGCAGCCGAGACAGGGGAACTGAAGCTTTCTTT CASSRDRGTEAFF
- TRBJ1-6 - TRBV5-1 TGCGCCAGCAGCTCCGGGGAGAATAATTCACCCCTCCACTTT CASSSGENNSPLHF
- TRBJ2-2 - TRBV11-2 TGTGCCAGCAGCTTAGCAGTAGGGGTCACCGGGGAGCTGTTTTTT CASSLAVGVTGELFF
- TRBJ2-1 TRBD2 TRBV6-5 TGTGCCAGCAGTTACTCTAGCGGGGGGGCGGGTGAGCAGTTCTTC CASSYSSGGAGEQFF
- TRBJ2-1 - TRBV7-3 TGTGCCAGCAGCTTGACAGTTCGCTCTACCTACAATGAGCAGTTCTTC CASSLTVRSTYNEQFF
- TRBJ1-1 TRBD1 TRBV18 TGTGCCAGCTCAAGGACAGGCATGAACACTGAAGCTTTCTTT CASSRTGMNTEAFF
few TRBJ2-2 - TRBV6-5 TGTGCCAGCAAAGCTAGGGGATACACCGGGGAGCTGTTTTTT CASKARGYTGELFF
- TRBJ1-2 TRBD1 TRBV27 TGTGCCAGCAGCTCAACAGGGGTTTGGGGCTACACCTTC CASSSTGVWGYTF
once TRBJ1-2 TRBD1 TRBV7-9 TGTGCCAGCAGCCCAGGACAGGGTGGAGATGGCTACACCTTC CASSPGQGGDGYTF
- TRBJ2-3 - TRBV5-1 TGCGCCAGCAGCGGACATTTGAGCACAGATACGCAGTATTTT CASSGHLSTDTQYF